Given below is one T cell receptor (beta chain) in context. The antigen is not known. Germline V CDR1 and CDR2: KGHSH, LQKENI. This CDR3 spans 16 amino acids. V gave up 3 bases and J gave up 5 bases; unmatched junction bases: 9. This specimen belongs to a study of shared clonotypes between healthy human individuals. Generated by immunoSEQ multiplex PCR, the TCRdb table keeps only in-frame clones and is missing some. The sample consists of 1,500,000 or so clones, 95% to 97% of them appearing once. Overall study findings and caveats: There were few donors, and this limited the genetic and exposure-history diversity represented. Richness estimates generally favored naive over memory subsets.

The donor population consisted of healthy HIV-negative adults with no recent acute infections or vaccinations. Sequenced input: naive CD4+ T cells sorted from blood. Stated subset: CD45RA+ positively selected. The receptor's source is a young man in good health. The chain links TRBV18 to TRBJ2-3; 9 bases align to TRBD1. The CDR3 is CASSPMTQGAIDTQYF. CDR3 in DNA: TGTGCCAGCTCACCCATGACACAGGGGGCTATAGATACGCAGTATTTT. Supplemented by reference TRBV18 and TRBJ2-3, the full variable domain reads NAGVMQNPRHLVRRRGQEARLRCSPMKGHSHVYWYRQLPEEGLKFMVYLQKENIIDESGMPKERFSAEFPKEGPSILRIQQVVRGDSAAYFCASSPMTQGAIDTQYFGPGTRLTVL.